Listed below are T cell receptor beta chains from one sample, sequenced in a study of blood T cell repertoires in COVID-19. The protocol was immunoSEQ multiplex PCR, while the TCRdb copy is restricted to in-frame clones and leaves out a portion. The sample lists around 230,000 clones, about nine tenths occurring once. The sequenced sample was peripheral blood. Receptor source: a man in his fifties or sixties who had recovered from COVID-19. The CDR3 runs from the conserved cysteine through the conserved F or W. Fields, in order: CDR3 protein, V gene, J gene.

cdr3_aa: CASSLLAQETQYF
v_call: TRBV11-3
j_call: TRBJ2-5

cdr3_aa: CATSDPGSVPSGANVLTF
v_call: TRBV24-1
j_call: TRBJ2-6

cdr3_aa: CASSVSPGGDPTDTQYF
v_call: TRBV6-1
j_call: TRBJ2-3

cdr3_aa: CASSLRGRSLNTEAFF
v_call: TRBV5-6
j_call: TRBJ1-1

cdr3_aa: CASIRNTEAFF
v_call: TRBV12-3/TRBV12-4
j_call: TRBJ1-1

cdr3_aa: CASSFRANQPQHF
v_call: TRBV5-6
j_call: TRBJ1-5

cdr3_aa: CASSLGGSSVSGANVLTF
v_call: TRBV5-4
j_call: TRBJ2-6

cdr3_aa: CTSSQDWAGGTYNEQFF
v_call: TRBV1
j_call: TRBJ2-1

cdr3_aa: CAWRPGDSPLHF
v_call: TRBV30
j_call: TRBJ1-6

cdr3_aa: CAISETGTNEKLFF
v_call: TRBV10-3
j_call: TRBJ1-4

cdr3_aa: CASSLDAGSTVGYTF
v_call: TRBV7-8
j_call: TRBJ1-2

cdr3_aa: CASSVFLPGGGTGNTIYF
v_call: TRBV10-1
j_call: TRBJ1-3

cdr3_aa: CATSQGASSPLHF
v_call: TRBV19
j_call: TRBJ1-6

cdr3_aa: CASSFSGQGVQPQHF
v_call: TRBV7-9
j_call: TRBJ1-5

cdr3_aa: CASSVGPADTQYF
v_call: TRBV9
j_call: TRBJ2-3

cdr3_aa: CASSLGAFKNQPQHF
v_call: TRBV7-9
j_call: TRBJ1-5

cdr3_aa: CSVVQVYNEQFF
v_call: TRBV29-1
j_call: TRBJ2-1

cdr3_aa: CASSLDGGVGNTIYF
v_call: TRBV11-2
j_call: TRBJ1-3

cdr3_aa: CASSLLGQGQREQYF
v_call: TRBV19
j_call: TRBJ2-7

cdr3_aa: CASSEVSGEWDGYTF
v_call: TRBV6-1
j_call: TRBJ1-2

cdr3_aa: CASSQSRGFSGLYEQYF
v_call: TRBV3-1/TRBV3-2
j_call: TRBJ2-7

cdr3_aa: CASSLLGTAYNEQFF
v_call: TRBV7-9
j_call: TRBJ2-1

cdr3_aa: CATRQGMGTGELFF
v_call: TRBV27
j_call: TRBJ2-2

cdr3_aa: CASAAWRGGIGVQETQYF
v_call: TRBV13
j_call: TRBJ2-5

cdr3_aa: CASSLVQHYTDTQYF
v_call: TRBV27
j_call: TRBJ2-3

cdr3_aa: CAWEDRGHPAFF
v_call: TRBV30
j_call: TRBJ1-1

cdr3_aa: CASRPDRDVAEAFF
v_call: TRBV27
j_call: TRBJ1-1

cdr3_aa: CATSDVQRNEQFF
v_call: TRBV24-1
j_call: TRBJ2-1

cdr3_aa: CASSYGTPVNPSNEQFF
v_call: TRBV7-9
j_call: TRBJ2-1

cdr3_aa: CASSPLGTGNEKLFF
v_call: TRBV18
j_call: TRBJ1-4

cdr3_aa: CATSQGTNTEAFF
v_call: TRBV24-1
j_call: TRBJ1-1

cdr3_aa: CASSPIKGKGYTEAFF
v_call: TRBV18
j_call: TRBJ1-1

cdr3_aa: CASSERSVRFFYGYTF
v_call: TRBV6-1
j_call: TRBJ1-2

cdr3_aa: CASSQEGGRAGYTF
v_call: TRBV3-1/TRBV3-2
j_call: TRBJ1-2

cdr3_aa: CATSRPGTGGTGELFF
v_call: TRBV15
j_call: TRBJ2-2

cdr3_aa: CASSYSGDTRDQPQHF
v_call: TRBV6-5
j_call: TRBJ1-5

cdr3_aa: CASSPKGGSTDEQFF
v_call: TRBV7-7
j_call: TRBJ2-1

cdr3_aa: CASRTVYFQNYGYTF
v_call: TRBV2
j_call: TRBJ1-2

cdr3_aa: CASSLVPGAGELFF
v_call: TRBV5-1
j_call: TRBJ2-2

cdr3_aa: CASSLGGVAKNIQYF
v_call: TRBV5-1
j_call: TRBJ2-4

cdr3_aa: CASSYEGQGYYEQYF
v_call: TRBV6-5
j_call: TRBJ2-7

cdr3_aa: CASSYPTRAGGSTYEQYF
v_call: TRBV7-9
j_call: TRBJ2-7

cdr3_aa: CASSPHGTEAFF
v_call: TRBV6-5
j_call: TRBJ1-1

cdr3_aa: CASSNSGNGYTF
v_call: TRBV6-5
j_call: TRBJ1-2

cdr3_aa: CASSLGVGSGGASFFF
v_call: TRBV7-6
j_call: TRBJ2-1

cdr3_aa: CASSPGNQPQHF
v_call: TRBV7-2
j_call: TRBJ1-5

cdr3_aa: CASSRDRTQYF
v_call: TRBV19
j_call: TRBJ2-5

cdr3_aa: CASSQYSGNTGELFF
v_call: TRBV4-1
j_call: TRBJ2-2

cdr3_aa: CASSQDLTGFNYNSPLHF
v_call: TRBV4-2
j_call: TRBJ1-6

cdr3_aa: CASSWDRGRNDGYTF
v_call: TRBV11-2
j_call: TRBJ1-2

cdr3_aa: CASSLRWFGRGDTDTQYF
v_call: TRBV5-4
j_call: TRBJ2-3

cdr3_aa: CASSLATTGASGANVLTF
v_call: TRBV5-1
j_call: TRBJ2-6

cdr3_aa: CASSWGKTSGGVDTQYF
v_call: TRBV5-8
j_call: TRBJ2-3

cdr3_aa: CASSYPGTGMFYEQYF
v_call: TRBV6-6
j_call: TRBJ2-7

cdr3_aa: CASSTRTRGAFDTQYF
v_call: TRBV19
j_call: TRBJ2-3